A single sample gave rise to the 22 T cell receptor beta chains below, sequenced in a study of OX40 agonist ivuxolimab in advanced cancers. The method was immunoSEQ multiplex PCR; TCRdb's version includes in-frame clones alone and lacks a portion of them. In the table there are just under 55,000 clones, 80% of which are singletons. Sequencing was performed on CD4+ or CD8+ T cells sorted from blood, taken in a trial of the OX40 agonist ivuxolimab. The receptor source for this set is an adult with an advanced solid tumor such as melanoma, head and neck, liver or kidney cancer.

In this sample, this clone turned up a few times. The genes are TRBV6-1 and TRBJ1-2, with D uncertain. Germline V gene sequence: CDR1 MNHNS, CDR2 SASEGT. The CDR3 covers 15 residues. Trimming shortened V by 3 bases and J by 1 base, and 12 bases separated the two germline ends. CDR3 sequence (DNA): TGTGCCAGCAGTGATTTGGCAAACTTTAACTATGGCTACACCTTC. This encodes CASSDLANFNYGYTF.

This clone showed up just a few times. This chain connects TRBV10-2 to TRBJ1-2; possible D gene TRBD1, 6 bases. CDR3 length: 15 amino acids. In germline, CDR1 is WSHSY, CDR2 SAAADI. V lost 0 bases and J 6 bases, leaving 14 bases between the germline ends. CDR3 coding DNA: TGCGCCAGCAGTGAGTCGGGGGGGCGATTAGATGGCTACACCTTC. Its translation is CASSESGGRLDGYTF.

The CDR3 region is CASSFSASSYFTYNEQFF. The CDR3 nucleotides read TGTGCCAGCAGTTTTAGCGCTTCCTCATACTTTACCTACAATGAGCAGTTCTTC. This chain uses TRBV27 with TRBJ2-1; TRBD2 might be the D (5 bases). V was pared by 3 bases and J by 2 bases, with 20 bases between. Germline lookup yields CDR1 MNHEY and CDR2 SMNVEV (reference sequence). The CDR3 sequence is 18 residues long.

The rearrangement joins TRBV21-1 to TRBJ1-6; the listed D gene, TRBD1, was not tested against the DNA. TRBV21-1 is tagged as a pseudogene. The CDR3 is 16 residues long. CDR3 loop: CASSSHRVDDNSPLHF. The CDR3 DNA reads TGTGCCAGCAGCAGTCACAGGGTAGATGATAATTCACCCCTCCACTTT.

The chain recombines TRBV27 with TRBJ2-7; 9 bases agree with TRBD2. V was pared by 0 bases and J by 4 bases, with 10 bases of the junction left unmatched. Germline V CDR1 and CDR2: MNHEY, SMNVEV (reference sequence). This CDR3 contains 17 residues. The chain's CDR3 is CASSLSGVAGVVYEQYF. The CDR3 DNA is TGTGCCAGCAGTTTATCGGGGGTAGCGGGAGTTGTTTACGAGCAGTACTTC.

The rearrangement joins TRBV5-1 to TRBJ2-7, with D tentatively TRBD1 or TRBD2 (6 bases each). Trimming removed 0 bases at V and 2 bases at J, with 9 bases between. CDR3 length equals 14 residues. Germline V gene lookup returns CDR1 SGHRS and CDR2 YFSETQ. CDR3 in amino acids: CASSLGGATYEQYF. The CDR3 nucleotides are TGCGCCAGCAGCTTGGGGGGGGCCACCTACGAGCAGTACTTC.

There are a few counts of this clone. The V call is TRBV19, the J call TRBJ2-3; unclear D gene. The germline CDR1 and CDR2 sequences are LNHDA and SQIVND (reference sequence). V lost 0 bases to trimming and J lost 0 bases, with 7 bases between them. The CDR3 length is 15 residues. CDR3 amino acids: CASSIDARSTDTQYF. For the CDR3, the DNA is TGTGCCAGTAGTATAGACGCCAGAAGCACAGATACGCAGTATTTT.

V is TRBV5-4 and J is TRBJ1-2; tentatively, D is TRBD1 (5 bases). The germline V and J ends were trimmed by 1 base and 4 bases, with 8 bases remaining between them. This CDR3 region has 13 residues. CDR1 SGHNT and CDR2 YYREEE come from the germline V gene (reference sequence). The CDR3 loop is CASSLKGFYGYTF. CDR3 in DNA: TGTGCCAGCAGCTTGAAGGGGTTCTATGGCTACACCTTC.

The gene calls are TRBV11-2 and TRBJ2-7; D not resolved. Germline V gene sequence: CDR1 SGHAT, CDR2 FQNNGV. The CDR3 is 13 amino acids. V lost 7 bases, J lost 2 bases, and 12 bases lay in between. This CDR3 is CASTVGGPYEQYF. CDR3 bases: TGTGCCAGCACAGTTGGTGGCCCCTACGAGCAGTACTTC.

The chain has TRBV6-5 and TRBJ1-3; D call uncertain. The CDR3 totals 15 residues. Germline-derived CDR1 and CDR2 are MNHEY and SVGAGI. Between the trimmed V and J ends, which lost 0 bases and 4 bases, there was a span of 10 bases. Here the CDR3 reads CASSYSSEMGNTIYF. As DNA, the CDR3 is TGTGCCAGCAGTTACTCGAGTGAAATGGGAAACACCATATATTTT.

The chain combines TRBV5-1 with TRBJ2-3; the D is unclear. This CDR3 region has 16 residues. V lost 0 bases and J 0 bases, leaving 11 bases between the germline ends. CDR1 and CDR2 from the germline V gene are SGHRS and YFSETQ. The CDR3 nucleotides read TGCGCCAGCAGCTTGGGGGCGGTCTTTAGCACAGATACGCAGTATTTT. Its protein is CASSLGAVFSTDTQYF.

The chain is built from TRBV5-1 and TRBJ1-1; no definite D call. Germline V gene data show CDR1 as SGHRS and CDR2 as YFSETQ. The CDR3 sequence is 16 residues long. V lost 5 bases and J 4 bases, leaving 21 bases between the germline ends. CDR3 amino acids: CASSPQLSTASTEAFF. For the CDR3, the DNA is TGCGCCAGCAGTCCTCAACTATCCACAGCGAGCACTGAAGCTTTCTTT.

The CDR3 reads CASVPRGGGQETQYF. The CDR3 nucleotides read TGTGCCAGCGTGCCGCGGGGGGGCGGGCAAGAGACCCAGTACTTC. V is TRBV6-6 and J is TRBJ2-5; the match to TRBD2 covers 9 bases. Germline V gene lookup returns CDR1 MNHNY and CDR2 SVGAGI (reference sequence). CDR3 length: 15 residues. The V segment lost 8 bases and the J segment 2 bases; nucleotides outside the gene matches: 9.

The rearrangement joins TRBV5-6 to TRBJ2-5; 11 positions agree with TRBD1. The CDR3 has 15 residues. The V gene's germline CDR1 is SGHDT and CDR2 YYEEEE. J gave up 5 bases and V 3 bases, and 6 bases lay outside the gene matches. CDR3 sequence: CASSYGQGAGETQYF. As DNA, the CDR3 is TGTGCCAGCAGCTATGGACAGGGGGCGGGGGAGACCCAGTACTTC.

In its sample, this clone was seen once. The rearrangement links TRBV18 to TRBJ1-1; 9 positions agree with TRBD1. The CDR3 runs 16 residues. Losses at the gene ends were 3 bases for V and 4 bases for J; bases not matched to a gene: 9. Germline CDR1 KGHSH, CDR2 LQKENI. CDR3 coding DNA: TGTGCCAGCTCACCGCTTAGGGGACAGGGTGGCACTGAAGCTTTCTTT. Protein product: CASSPLRGQGGTEAFF.

CDR3 coding DNA: TGTGCCAGCAGCTTAGACGGGGTTGGGACCCAGTACTTC. This gives the protein CASSLDGVGTQYF. The J gene is TRBJ2-5, the V gene TRBV11-3, with D maybe TRBD2 (5 bases). The germline CDR1 and CDR2 sequences are SGHNT and YENEEA. V lost 0 bases to trimming and J lost 7 bases, with 9 bases between them. CDR3 length: 13 residues.

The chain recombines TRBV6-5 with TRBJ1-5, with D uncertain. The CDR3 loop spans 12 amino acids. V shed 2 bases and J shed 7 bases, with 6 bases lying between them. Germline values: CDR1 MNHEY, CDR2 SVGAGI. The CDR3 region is CASSYGVQPQHF. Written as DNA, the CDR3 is TGTGCCAGCAGTTACGGTGTACAGCCCCAGCATTTT.

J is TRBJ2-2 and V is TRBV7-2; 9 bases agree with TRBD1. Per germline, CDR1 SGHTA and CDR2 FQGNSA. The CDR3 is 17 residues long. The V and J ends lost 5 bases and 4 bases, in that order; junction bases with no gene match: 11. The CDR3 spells CASSPTRTGATTGELFF. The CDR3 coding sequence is TGTGCCAGCAGCCCGACAAGGACAGGGGCTACCACCGGGGAGCTGTTTTTT.

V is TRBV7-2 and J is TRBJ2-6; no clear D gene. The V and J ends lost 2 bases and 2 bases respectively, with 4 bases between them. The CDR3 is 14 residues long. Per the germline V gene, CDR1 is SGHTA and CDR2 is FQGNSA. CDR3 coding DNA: TGTGCCAGCAGCTTAAGTCCTGGGGCCAACGTCCTGACTTTC. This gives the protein CASSLSPGANVLTF.

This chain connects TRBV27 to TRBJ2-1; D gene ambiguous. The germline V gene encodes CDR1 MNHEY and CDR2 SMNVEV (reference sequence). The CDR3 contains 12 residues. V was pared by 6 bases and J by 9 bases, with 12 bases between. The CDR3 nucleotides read TGTGCCAGCAGCCCCTTTCCCAGTGAGCAGTTCTTC. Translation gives CASSPFPSEQFF.

The CDR3: CASSVLRGYGYTF. The CDR3 nucleotides read TGTGCCAGCAGCGTCCTTAGGGGCTATGGCTACACCTTC. V is TRBV14 and J is TRBJ1-2; D perhaps matches TRBD1 (5 bases). This CDR3 comprises 13 residues. V dropped 5 bases and J dropped 4 bases, with 11 bases sitting between them. The V gene's germline CDR1 is SGHDN and CDR2 FVKESK.

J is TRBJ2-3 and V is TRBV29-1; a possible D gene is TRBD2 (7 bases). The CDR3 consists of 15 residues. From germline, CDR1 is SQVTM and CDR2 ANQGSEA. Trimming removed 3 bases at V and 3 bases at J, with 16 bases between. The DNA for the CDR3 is TGCAGCGTTGAGGTGACTAGCAGGGGAACAGATACGCAGTATTTT. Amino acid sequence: CSVEVTSRGTDTQYF.